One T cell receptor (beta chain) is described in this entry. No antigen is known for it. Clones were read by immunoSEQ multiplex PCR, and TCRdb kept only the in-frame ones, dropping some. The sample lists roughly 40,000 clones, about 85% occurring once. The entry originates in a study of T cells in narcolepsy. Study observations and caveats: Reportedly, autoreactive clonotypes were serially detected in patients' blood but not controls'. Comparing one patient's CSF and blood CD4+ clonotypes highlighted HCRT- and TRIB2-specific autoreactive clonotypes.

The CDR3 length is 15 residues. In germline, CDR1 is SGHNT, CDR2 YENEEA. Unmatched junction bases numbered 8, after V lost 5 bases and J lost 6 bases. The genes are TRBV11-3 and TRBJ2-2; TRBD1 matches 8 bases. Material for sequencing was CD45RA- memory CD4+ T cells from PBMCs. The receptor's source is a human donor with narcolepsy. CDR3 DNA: TGTGCCAGCAGCCCGACAGGGGTAGTTGCCGGGGAGCTGTTTTTT. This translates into CASSPTGVVAGELFF. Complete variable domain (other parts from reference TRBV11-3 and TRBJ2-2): EAGVVQSPRYKIIEKKQPVAFWCNPISGHNTLYWYLQNLGQGPELLIRYENEEAVDDSQLPKDRFSAERLKGVDSTLKIQPAELGDSAVYLCASSPTGVVAGELFFGEGSRLTVL.